These 24 T cell receptor beta chains share one sample of origin, sequenced in a study of T cell clones after liver transplantation. Libraries were prepared by immunoSEQ multiplex PCR; TCRdb keeps only in-frame clonotypes and omits some of them. The sample has around 60,000 clones; roughly two thirds are singletons. The sample was CD4+ T cells from blood, taken before liver transplant. Receptors originate from a human donor who received a liver transplant.

The J gene is TRBJ2-1, the V gene TRBV4-2; D is undetermined. CDR1 and CDR2 (germline): LGHNA, YNFKEQ. This CDR3 is built from 15 residues. V lost 1 base and J 9 bases, leaving 16 bases between the germline ends. CDR3 sequence: CASSQVGARSTEQFF. The DNA of the CDR3 is TGTGCCAGCAGCCAAGTCGGCGCTAGGAGCACTGAGCAGTTCTTC.

The chain carries TRBV9 and TRBJ2-1, with D perhaps matching TRBD2 (6 bases). Germline CDR1 reads SGDLS; CDR2 reads YYNGEE. The V end was cut by 4 bases, the J end by 10 bases, with 27 bases between. The CDR3 consists of 17 residues. The CDR3 loop is CASSPNSGGYTIGEQFF. The CDR3 DNA sequence: TGTGCCAGCAGCCCCAATTCTGGGGGGTATACAATAGGAGAGCAGTTCTTC. The variable domain in full, completed from reference TRBV9 and TRBJ2-1, reads DSGVTQTPKHLITATGQRVTLRCSPRSGDLSVYWYQQSLDQGLQFLIQYYNGEERAKGNILERFSAQQFPDLHSELNLSSLELGDSALYFCASSPNSGGYTIGEQFFGPGTRLTVL.

V is TRBV5-8 and J is TRBJ2-3; 8 bases are shared with TRBD1. The CDR3 spans 17 residues. Looked up from germline, CDR1 is SGHTS and CDR2 is YDEGEE. After removal of 4 bases from V and 0 bases from J, the junction contained 10 bases not matched to a gene. CDR3 region: CASSKDRGTSSTDTQYF. The DNA of the CDR3 is TGTGCCAGCAGCAAAGACAGGGGAACGTCTAGCACAGATACGCAGTATTTT.

The V call is TRBV2, the J call TRBJ1-3, with TRBD1 matching over 9 bases. The V gene end was trimmed by 9 bases and the J gene end by 4 bases; junction bases not matched to a gene: 7. CDR3 length: 14 amino acids. Germline lookup yields CDR1 SNHLY and CDR2 FYNNEI. CDR3 amino acids: CASRDRAGGNTIYF. The CDR3 DNA follows: TGTGCCAGTCGGGACAGGGCCGGCGGAAACACCATATATTTT.

The CDR3 protein is CASSSTRDSGYTF. The CDR3 DNA follows: TGTGCCAGCAGCTCCACCAGGGATTCCGGCTACACCTTC. V usage is TRBV7-2 and J usage is TRBJ1-2; D is perhaps TRBD1 (5 bases). Trimming stripped 4 bases from V and 8 bases from J, with 14 bases between. CDR3 length: 13 amino acids. Germline V gene data show CDR1 as SGHTA and CDR2 as FQGNSA.

CDR3 residues: CASSRGTETEAFF. In DNA form, the CDR3 reads TGTGCCAGTAGTAGGGGGACAGAGACTGAAGCTTTCTTT. This chain connects TRBV19 to TRBJ1-1; 7 bases agree with TRBD1. The germline gives CDR1 LNHDA, CDR2 SQIVND (reference sequence). V lost 4 bases, J lost 5 bases, and 4 bases stayed unmatched. The CDR3 consists of 13 residues.

The chain recombines TRBV7-8 with TRBJ2-5; 10 bases are a match to TRBD1. The germline gives CDR1 SGHVS, CDR2 FQNEAQ. The CDR3 length is 15 residues. The V gene end was trimmed by 5 bases and the J gene end by 4 bases; junction bases not matched to a gene: 7. The CDR3 nucleotides read TGTGCCAGCAGCACGGGACAGGGGATAAGAGAGACCCAGTACTTC. It yields the protein CASSTGQGIRETQYF.

This clone appeared many times. The chain is built from TRBV7-2 and TRBJ1-2; 8 bases agree with TRBD1. Losses at the gene ends were 2 bases for V and 8 bases for J; bases not matched to a gene: 7. CDR3 length equals 14 residues. Germline V gene lookup returns CDR1 SGHTA and CDR2 FQGNSA. Here the CDR3 reads CASSLNQGAGGYTF. The CDR3 DNA is TGTGCCAGCAGCTTAAATCAGGGGGCAGGAGGCTACACCTTC.

The J gene is TRBJ2-7, the V gene TRBV25-1; 8 nucleotides line up with TRBD1. Losses at the gene ends were 7 bases for V and 4 bases for J; bases not matched to a gene: 6. Germline-derived CDR1 and CDR2 are MGHDK and SYGVNS. The length of the CDR3 is 13 residues. The CDR3 spells CASNDRGGYEQYF. The CDR3 DNA follows: TGTGCCAGCAACGACAGGGGAGGTTACGAGCAGTACTTC.

The chain combines TRBV18 with TRBJ1-1, with TRBD1 identical over 9 bases. The CDR3 is made up of 16 amino acids. In germline, CDR1 is KGHSH, CDR2 LQKENI. With 3 bases clipped from V and 2 bases from J, the junction kept 7 bases outside the gene matches. The CDR3 is CASSPDRGTLNTEAFF. The CDR3 nucleotides are TGTGCCAGCTCACCGGACAGGGGAACTTTAAACACTGAAGCTTTCTTT.

This chain connects TRBV18 to TRBJ2-7; 10 positions agree with TRBD1. From germline, CDR1 is KGHSH and CDR2 LQKENI. J lost 7 bases, V lost 3 bases, and 12 bases had no gene match. CDR3 length: 16 residues. CDR3 loop: CASSPPRGQGPKEQYF. The CDR3 bases are TGTGCCAGCTCACCGCCTAGGGGACAGGGGCCTAAGGAGCAGTACTTC. Filled out from reference TRBV18 and TRBJ2-7, the complete variable domain reads NAGVMQNPRHLVRRRGQEARLRCSPMKGHSHVYWYRQLPEEGLKFMVYLQKENIIDESGMPKERFSAEFPKEGPSILRIQQVVRGDSAAYFCASSPPRGQGPKEQYFGPGTRLTVT.

This clone was observed a few times. The chain has TRBV30 and TRBJ1-1; the D gene is possibly TRBD1 (5 bases). With 1 base removed from V and 2 bases from J, the gap between germline ends came to 8 bases. Germline V lookup: CDR1 GTSNPN, CDR2 SVGIG (reference sequence). The length of the CDR3 is 13 residues. The CDR3, as DNA: TGTGCCTGGAGTGAGGACAAAAACACTGAAGCTTTCTTT. Translated, it gives CAWSEDKNTEAFF.

The CDR3 spells CASSYIGDGYTF. CDR3 coding DNA: TGTGCCAGCAGTTATATCGGGGATGGCTACACCTTC. The chain combines TRBV6-5 with TRBJ1-2; D unresolved. Germline assignment: CDR1 MNHEY and CDR2 SVGAGI. Trimming stripped 3 bases from V and 6 bases from J, with 8 bases between. The CDR3 extends over 12 amino acids.

The V gene is TRBV6-4, the J gene TRBJ1-2; 12 bases match TRBD1. Germline-derived CDR1 and CDR2 are MRHNA and SNTAGT. The trim removed 0 bases at V and 4 bases at J, leaving 3 bases unmatched. This CDR3 region has 16 residues. In DNA form, the CDR3 reads TGTGCCAGCAGTGACTCTGGGACAGGGGGCCGCTATGGCTACACCTTC. Protein: CASSDSGTGGRYGYTF.

The rearrangement joins TRBV6-5 to TRBJ1-6, with D possibly being TRBD1 (6 bases). Trimming stripped 4 bases from V and 7 bases from J, with 17 bases between. CDR1 is MNHEY, CDR2 SVGAGI, per germline. CDR3 length: 16 amino acids. As DNA, the CDR3 is TGTGCCAGCAGTTGGCACCGGGACACCTTGAATTCACCCCTCCACTTT. Encoded protein: CASSWHRDTLNSPLHF.

This clone was detected once. This chain connects TRBV4-1 to TRBJ1-2; no definite D call. V was shortened by 2 bases and J by 2 bases, with 12 bases between the two germline ends. This CDR3 contains 15 residues. The germline V gene encodes CDR1 MGHRA and CDR2 YSYEKL. CDR3 sequence (DNA): TGCGCCAGCAGCCAATATCCTACGGAGAACTATGGCTACACCTTC. Translation gives CASSQYPTENYGYTF.

This clone was detected once. The V call is TRBV2, the J call TRBJ1-6; D is possibly TRBD1 (5 bases). V gave up 7 bases and J gave up 9 bases, with 19 bases separating them. CDR1 is SNHLY, CDR2 FYNNEI, per germline. The CDR3 spans 15 residues. CDR3 DNA sequence: TGTGCCAGCATGGAGGGGACGAGGTCTGGTTCACCCCTCCACTTT. Protein sequence: CASMEGTRSGSPLHF. The full variable domain, with the rest looked up from reference TRBV2 and TRBJ1-6, is EPEVTQTPSHQVTQMGQEVILRCVPISNHLYFYWYRQILGQKVEFLVSFYNNEISEKSEIFDDQFSVERPDGSNFTLKIRSTKLEDSAMYFCASMEGTRSGSPLHFGNGTRLTVT.

This chain uses TRBV5-1 with TRBJ2-7; 8 positions agree with TRBD1. The CDR3 runs 15 residues. V lost 0 bases to trimming and J lost 3 bases; unmatched junction nucleotides: 5. Germline loops: CDR1 SGHRS, CDR2 YFSETQ. CDR3 in amino acids: CASSLVQGAFYEQYF. The CDR3 coding sequence is TGCGCCAGCAGCTTGGTCCAGGGGGCCTTCTACGAGCAGTACTTC.

The chain carries TRBV7-9 and TRBJ2-7, with 10 bases fitting TRBD1. V gave up 2 bases and J gave up 1 base; unmatched junction bases: 5. Germline CDR1 is SEHNR and CDR2 is FQNEAQ (reference sequence). The CDR3 length is 16 residues. For the CDR3, the DNA is TGTGCCAGCAGCTTATACCGGGACAGGGGATCCTACGAGCAGTACTTC. It specifies CASSLYRDRGSYEQYF.

In this sample, this clone turned up a few times. The V and J genes are TRBV30 and TRBJ2-7; 9 nucleotides agree with TRBD1. The germline CDR1 and CDR2 sequences are GTSNPN and SVGIG (reference sequence). The CDR3 has 15 amino acids. J was trimmed by 4 bases and V by 2 bases; bases with no gene match: 9. CDR3 in DNA: TGTGCCTGGAGTCCGCCCTACAGGGGGCTTTACGAGCAGTACTTC. It yields the protein CAWSPPYRGLYEQYF.

J is TRBJ1-1 and V is TRBV11-3; D may be TRBD1 (5 bases). In germline, CDR1 is SGHNT, CDR2 YENEEA. Trimming shortened V by 6 bases and J by 10 bases, and 12 bases separated the two germline ends. This CDR3 is 11 amino acids long. DNA for the CDR3: TGTGCCAGCAGTGCAGGAGGGGTAGCTTTCTTT. Amino acid sequence: CASSAGGVAFF. The full variable domain, its missing parts supplied by reference TRBV11-3 and TRBJ1-1, is EAGVVQSPRYKIIEKKQPVAFWCNPISGHNTLYWYLQNLGQGPELLIRYENEEAVDDSQLPKDRFSAERLKGVDSTLKIQPAELGDSAVYLCASSAGGVAFFGQGTRLTVV.

This CDR3 is CASSPDRAGNTIYF. The CDR3 DNA follows: TGTGCCAGCTCACCGGACAGGGCTGGAAACACCATATATTTT. This chain links TRBV18 with TRBJ1-3, with 8 bases lining up with TRBD1. Germline V CDR1 and CDR2: KGHSH, LQKENI. V was pared by 3 bases and J by 2 bases, with 0 bases of the junction left unmatched. The CDR3 has 14 amino acids.

The chain is built from TRBV5-1 and TRBJ2-1, with 12 bases identical to TRBD2. From germline, CDR1 is SGHRS and CDR2 YFSETQ. The V segment lost 7 bases and the J segment 6 bases; nucleotides outside the gene matches: 8. CDR3 length: 15 amino acids. Here the CDR3 reads CASRPGTSGFNEQFF. CDR3 sequence (DNA): TGCGCCAGCCGCCCCGGGACTAGCGGGTTCAATGAGCAGTTCTTC. Full variable domain (outside the CDR3, taken from reference TRBV5-1 and TRBJ2-1): KAGVTQTPRYLIKTRGQQVTLSCSPISGHRSVSWYQQTPGQGLQFLFEYFSETQRNKGNFPGRFSGRQFSNSRSEMNVSTLELGDSALYLCASRPGTSGFNEQFFGPGTRLTVL.

The gene calls are TRBV7-2 and TRBJ1-1, with D unclear. Deletions cut 5 bases from V and 1 base from J, with 5 bases between. The CDR3 totals 12 residues. Germline V gene data show CDR1 as SGHTA and CDR2 as FQGNSA. The DNA of the CDR3 is TGTGCCAGCAGCCGACAGAACACTGAAGCTTTCTTT. This sequence encodes CASSRQNTEAFF.